This paragraph covers one T cell receptor (beta chain) sequence. Its target is unknown. This record comes from a study of post-analysis software for immune sequencing data. The overall study: Recorded disease courses covered relapsing-remitting, secondary progressive and progressive-relapsing multiple sclerosis. Some patients had no subtype annotation. Broader study findings: When the samples were clustered directly with F measure, those that had been prepared in the same batch showed strong co-clustering. Controls showed lower frequencies than patients for five TRBV segments, and TRBV5-6, TRBV5-1 and TRBV20-1 were among these.

There are 15 residues in the CDR3. CDR1 and CDR2 from the germline V gene are MDHEN and SYDVKM. The J segment lost 1 base and the V segment lost 6 bases, leaving 4 bases of the junction unmatched. Libraries were made from TCR beta cDNA, and they carried unique molecular identifiers. One entry per CDR3 protein results from TCRdb running MiXCR on the PCR reads. The data show approximately 350,000 distinct CDR3 sequences, 30% to 45% seen once. The chain joins TRBV28 to TRBJ1-5, with TRBD1 matching 9 bases. This sequence was found in a girl aged 5-17 years with multiple sclerosis. Sequenced sample: blood. The CDR3 DNA reads TGTGCCAGCAGGGGGACAGGGCCCAGCAATCAGCCCCAGCATTTT. The encoded protein is CASRGTGPSNQPQHF.